Here is one TCR beta chain with its context. CDR3 length equals 15 residues. Germline V gene lookup returns CDR1 SGHVS and CDR2 FNYEAQ. The V gene end was trimmed by 5 bases and the J gene end by 0 bases; junction bases not matched to a gene: 5. The data were obtained in a study of shared clonotypes between healthy human individuals. Generated by immunoSEQ multiplex PCR, the TCRdb table keeps only in-frame clones and is missing some. The sample holds some 490,000 clones; around 73% are singletons and the top ten take around 12%. The sequenced material came from PBMCs. The V and J genes are TRBV7-6 and TRBJ2-3; 7 bases match TRBD2. The source is a woman in her forties in good health. Some clones in this sample may be carry-over from other donors' samples. This chain's CDR3 is CASSRRSGSTDTQYF. CDR3 nucleotide sequence: TGTGCCAGCAGCCGCCGTAGCGGGAGCACAGATACGCAGTATTTT.